One sample yielded the 25 T cell receptor beta chains listed below, sequenced in a study of regulatory T cells in long-lasting Graves disease. The authors built TCR beta libraries using iRepertoire HTBI primers and Arm-PCR of CDR3 regions. TCRdb analysed the multiplex PCR reads with MiXCR anew, one entry per CDR3 protein. The sample holds under 500,000 distinct CDR3 sequences, about 15% seen once. Time point in this sample: newly diagnosed GD, antithyroid drugs for less than 3 months. After RNA was extracted from PBMCs, the TCR library was made from it. These data were also reused for a study on T cells in Graves' hyperthyroidism and ophthalmopathy.

Sequenced here: peripheral blood mononuclear cells (PBMCs), sampled at new diagnosis, from a patient treated with antithyroid drugs. Receptor source: a woman in her thirties with Graves disease.

The table lists this clonotype with many counts. The chain is built from TRBV7-8 and TRBJ2-7; D may be TRBD2 (5 bases). This CDR3 spans 14 amino acids. The germline V and J ends were trimmed by 5 bases and 4 bases, with 15 bases remaining between them. Germline V gives CDR1 SGHVS, CDR2 FQNEAQ. As DNA, the CDR3 is TGTGCCAGCAGCCCCCCCTCGGGATGGTACGAGCAGTACTTC. Protein: CASSPPSGWYEQYF.

This clonotype was counted at least ten times. This chain joins TRBV28 and TRBJ2-7; a possible D gene is TRBD2 (5 bases). Germline lookup yields CDR1 MDHEN and CDR2 SYDVKM. The CDR3 contains 13 residues. The germline V and J ends were trimmed by 6 bases and 4 bases, with 13 bases remaining between them. The DNA of the CDR3 is TGTGCCAGCAGCTTCTCGGGGAATTACGAGCAGTACTTC. Its translation: CASSFSGNYEQYF.

The rearrangement joins TRBV6-2 or TRBV6-3 to TRBJ2-1; D not resolved. The germline V gene encodes CDR1 MNHEY and CDR2 SVGEGT. This CDR3 is built from 14 residues. V lost 11 bases to trimming and J lost 8 bases, with 22 bases between them. Here the CDR3 DNA reads TGTGCCGCAACGCCCTCTCCAAGGTCCGATGAGCAGTTCTTC. Protein sequence: CAATPSPRSDEQFF.

There are a few counts of this clonotype. The chain links TRBV12-3 or TRBV12-4 to TRBJ1-4, with D hard to call. Trimming left V 1 base short and J 7 bases short, with 10 bases between. This CDR3 is built from 14 residues. CDR3 DNA: TGTGCCAGCAGTTTAGAGTGGGATTCTGAAAAACTGTTTTTT. Its translation is CASSLEWDSEKLFF.

The CDR3 bases are TGCAGTGCTAAAGAGAACACAGATACGCAGTATTTT. This gives the protein CSAKENTDTQYF. The chain combines TRBV20-1 with TRBJ2-3, with D unclear. The CDR3 has 12 residues. Trimming cost V 4 bases and J 2 bases, with 7 bases left between them. Germline CDR1 and CDR2: DFQATT and SNEGSKA (reference sequence).

The genes are TRBV6-2 or TRBV6-3 and TRBJ2-7; the match to TRBD1 covers 10 bases. Germline trimming cut 8 bases from V and 6 bases from J; bases unmatched to any gene: 13. CDR3 length: 15 amino acids. The germline V gene encodes CDR1 MNHEY and CDR2 SVGEGT. The CDR3 sequence: CASGSGTGALGEQYF. The DNA for the CDR3 is TGTGCCAGCGGATCTGGGACAGGGGCGTTGGGCGAGCAGTACTTC.

This clonotype was seen repeatedly, ten times or more. The chain recombines TRBV27 with TRBJ1-2; D possibly corresponds to TRBD1 (5 bases). The CDR3 is 14 residues long. The ends were cut back, 5 bases at V and 5 bases at J, with 15 bases in the middle. Germline V gene lookup returns CDR1 MNHEY and CDR2 SMNVEV (reference sequence). Here the CDR3 DNA reads TGTGCCAGCAGTCCCCGGACACAGGTTTATGGCTACACCTTC. Protein: CASSPRTQVYGYTF.

This clonotype came up many times. The chain links TRBV20-1 to TRBJ2-1; D unclear. The CDR3 loop spans 14 amino acids. Germline lookup yields CDR1 DFQATT and CDR2 SNEGSKA (reference sequence). V lost 1 base to trimming and J lost 4 bases, with 11 bases between them. CDR3 nucleotides: TGCAGTGCTAGAGCGTTCCACAGTTACAATGAGCAGTTCTTC. The encoded protein is CSARAFHSYNEQFF.

With regard to this clonotype: A far larger clone is one nucleotide away, so this likely arose from a read error. This chain uses TRBV11-2 with TRBJ1-1, with a weak D call TRBD1 (6 bases). Germline CDR1 SGHAT, CDR2 FQNNGV. The CDR3 contains 17 residues. The DNA of the CDR3 is TGTGCCAGCACTAACCTTATGTCCGGGACACTGAACACTGAAGTTTTCTTT. This translates into CASTNLMSGTLNTEVFF.

In its sample, this clonotype was seen many times. The V call is TRBV6-2 or TRBV6-3, the J call TRBJ2-1; a possible D gene is TRBD2 (5 bases). Germline CDR1 reads MNHEY; CDR2 reads SVGEGT. CDR3 size: 14 residues. Between the trimmed V and J ends, which lost 2 bases and 2 bases, there was a span of 7 bases. This chain's CDR3 is CASSYVGTYNEQFF. In DNA form, the CDR3 reads TGTGCCAGCAGTTACGTCGGGACCTACAATGAGCAGTTCTTC.

This clonotype showed up just a few times. The chain carries TRBV14 and TRBJ2-7, with 7 bases identical to TRBD1. CDR3 size: 15 residues. The germline V gene encodes CDR1 SGHDN and CDR2 FVKESK. V shed 3 bases and J 2 bases; nucleotides not matched to a gene: 7. The CDR3 loop reads CASSHRDSSPYEQYF. CDR3 in DNA: TGTGCCAGCAGCCATAGGGACAGCTCTCCCTACGAGCAGTACTTC.

The table lists this clonotype with many counts. The rearrangement joins TRBV5-1 to TRBJ2-5; D might be TRBD1 (5 bases). This CDR3 has 16 residues. In germline, CDR1 is SGHRS, CDR2 YFSETQ. Between the trimmed V and J ends, which lost 1 base and 9 bases, there was a span of 22 bases. Written as DNA, the CDR3 is TGCGCCAGCAGCTTGCGTACTGGCCGAAGTTTAGGGGCCCAGTACTTC. This sequence encodes CASSLRTGRSLGAQYF.

This clonotype was found many times. V usage is TRBV28 and J usage is TRBJ2-1; 7 bases align to TRBD2. Trimming at V came to 6 bases and at J to 4 bases, leaving 12 bases not matched to a gene. This CDR3 contains 16 residues. CDR1 MDHEN and CDR2 SYDVKM come from the germline V gene. The CDR3 here is CASSEPSGNLYNEQFF. The CDR3 DNA reads TGTGCCAGCAGCGAACCAAGCGGGAACCTTTACAATGAGCAGTTCTTC.

The rearrangement joins TRBV19 to TRBJ2-1; 8 bases line up with TRBD1. The CDR3 spans 15 residues. CDR1 is LNHDA, CDR2 SQIVND, per germline (reference sequence). With V trimmed by 0 bases and J by 4 bases, 2 bases remained unmatched. The CDR3 reads CASSIEDRAYNEQFF. The CDR3 DNA follows: TGTGCCAGTAGTATAGAGGACAGGGCATACAATGAGCAGTTCTTC.

This clonotype was recorded at least ten times. V and J are TRBV7-2 and TRBJ1-2; 10 nucleotides line up with TRBD1. With V trimmed by 2 bases and J by 7 bases, 4 bases remained unmatched. Germline V gene data show CDR1 as SGHTA and CDR2 as FQGNSA. The CDR3 length is 14 residues. The CDR3 nucleotides are TGTGCCAGCAGCTTATACGACAGGGGGCTTGGCTACACCTTC. It is translated as CASSLYDRGLGYTF.

The sample holds many counts of this clonotype. The CDR3 spells CASSVRQGGNTEAFF. Here the CDR3 DNA reads TGTGCCAGCAGCGTAAGACAGGGGGGGAACACTGAAGCTTTCTTT. V gene TRBV7-8 combines with J gene TRBJ1-1; 9 positions match TRBD1. The V segment lost 5 bases and the J segment 1 base; nucleotides outside the gene matches: 5. The germline gives CDR1 SGHVS, CDR2 FQNEAQ. CDR3 length: 15 residues.

For the CDR3, the DNA is TGTGCCAGCAGCCAGACGAAAGGGGGGCAACAGCCCCAGCATTTT. Residues: CASSQTKGGQQPQHF. This chain connects TRBV4-2 to TRBJ1-5, with a weak D call TRBD1 (6 bases). V dropped 3 bases and J dropped 7 bases, with 16 bases sitting between them. The CDR3 spans 15 residues. The germline CDR1 and CDR2 sequences are LGHNA and YNFKEQ.

In its sample, this clonotype was seen many times. The chain joins TRBV27 to TRBJ1-6; perhaps TRBD1 as D (5 bases). V was shortened by 3 bases and J by 6 bases, with 6 bases between the two germline ends. The germline V gene encodes CDR1 MNHEY and CDR2 SMNVEV (reference sequence). The CDR3 has 13 amino acids. The CDR3: CASSFGGNSPLHF. CDR3 bases: TGTGCCAGCAGTTTCGGGGGTAATTCACCCCTCCACTTT.

This clonotype has at least ten counts. CDR3 DNA: TGTGCCAGCAGTTTAAGCCTAGCGCGAGACAATGAGCAGTTCTTC. As protein: CASSLSLARDNEQFF. V usage is TRBV12-3 or TRBV12-4 and J usage is TRBJ2-1; a possible D gene is TRBD2 (6 bases). The CDR3 runs to 15 residues. The V end was cut by 2 bases, the J end by 5 bases, with 13 bases between.

The sample holds many counts of this clonotype. As DNA, the CDR3 is TGTGCCAGCACCCCTAGGACCCGCCGCACAGATACGCAGTATTTT. Residues: CASTPRTRRTDTQYF. V is TRBV28 and J is TRBJ2-3; D remains ambiguous. Trimming left V 7 bases short and J 1 base short, with 15 bases between. Germline loops: CDR1 MDHEN, CDR2 SYDVKM. The CDR3 is made up of 15 amino acids.

Many counts were recorded for this clonotype. The chain joins TRBV12-3 or TRBV12-4 to TRBJ2-2; 13 bases agree with TRBD2. The CDR3 totals 19 residues. The J segment lost 4 bases and the V segment lost 6 bases, leaving 14 bases of the junction unmatched. This chain's CDR3 is CASSPVTGTSGTITGELFF. In nucleotides, the CDR3 is TGTGCCAGCAGCCCCGTAACTGGGACTAGCGGGACGATCACCGGGGAGCTGTTTTTT.

This clonotype was counted ten times or more. Here the CDR3 reads CASSQADSPLHF. Here the CDR3 DNA reads TGTGCCAGCAGCCAGGCAGATTCACCCCTCCACTTT. The chain links TRBV7-9 to TRBJ1-6; no clear D. Trimming cost V 5 bases and J 8 bases, with 7 bases left between them. Looked up from germline, CDR1 is SEHNR and CDR2 is FQNEAQ (reference sequence). The CDR3 is 12 amino acids.

J is TRBJ2-7 and V is TRBV3-1, with TRBD2 matching over 12 bases. This CDR3 spans 18 amino acids. The V segment lost 4 bases and the J segment 0 bases; nucleotides outside the gene matches: 10. In germline, CDR1 is LGHDT, CDR2 YNNKEL (reference sequence). The DNA of the CDR3 is TGTGCCAGCAGCCTCGGAGGACTAGCGGGGACCTACTCCTACGAGCAGTACTTC. Its translation is CASSLGGLAGTYSYEQYF.

V gene TRBV20-1 combines with J gene TRBJ1-2; D perhaps matches TRBD1 (5 bases). The CDR3 is 12 amino acids. CDR1 DFQATT and CDR2 SNEGSKA come from the germline V gene (reference sequence). V was cut by 5 bases and J by 6 bases, with 13 bases left in between. This CDR3 reads CSAGAGHDGYTF. The DNA of the CDR3 is TGCAGTGCTGGGGCCGGACACGATGGCTACACCTTC.

This clonotype was seen many times. V and J are TRBV7-9 and TRBJ1-2; D is possibly TRBD1 (6 bases). The V gene lost 1 base and the J gene lost 3 bases, with 12 bases spanning the gap. This CDR3 comprises 15 residues. Germline assignment: CDR1 SEHNR and CDR2 FQNEAQ (reference sequence). The CDR3 nucleotides are TGTGCCAGCAGCTTAGTAGATCAGGGGCACTATGGCTACACCTTC. Encoded protein: CASSLVDQGHYGYTF.